This TCR beta chain was obtained from a study of cytomegalovirus exposure and HLA in healthy donors. Study observations and caveats: In a later analysis, a genetic analysis reported fewer productive-TCR N-insertions in an Asian-associated ancestry cluster than the cohort average. A classifier reportedly called cytomegalovirus status with high sensitivity and specificity. Most TCR sequences showed up rarely, but some public TCRs showed up in many donors.

Use of 60 Vbeta and 13 Jbeta primers characterized the PCR. The data were produced by immunoSEQ multiplex PCR, yet TCRdb's version contains in-frame clones alone and is incomplete. The top ten hold under 8% of the sample, which has around 150,000 clones, approximately 80% seen once. J was trimmed by 3 bases and V by 5 bases; bases with no gene match: 7. There are 14 residues in the CDR3. Per germline, CDR1 SGHTA and CDR2 FQGNSA. This clone has just a few counts. The antigen remains undetermined. The material sequenced was PBMCs. The rearrangement joins TRBV7-2 to TRBJ2-7; 7 bases align to TRBD1. The source is a man aged 50-59 years in good health and CMV-seropositive. CDR3 DNA sequence: TGTGCCAGCAGCCAACAGGGGTGGGGCTACGAGCAGTACTTC. Residues: CASSQQGWGYEQYF.